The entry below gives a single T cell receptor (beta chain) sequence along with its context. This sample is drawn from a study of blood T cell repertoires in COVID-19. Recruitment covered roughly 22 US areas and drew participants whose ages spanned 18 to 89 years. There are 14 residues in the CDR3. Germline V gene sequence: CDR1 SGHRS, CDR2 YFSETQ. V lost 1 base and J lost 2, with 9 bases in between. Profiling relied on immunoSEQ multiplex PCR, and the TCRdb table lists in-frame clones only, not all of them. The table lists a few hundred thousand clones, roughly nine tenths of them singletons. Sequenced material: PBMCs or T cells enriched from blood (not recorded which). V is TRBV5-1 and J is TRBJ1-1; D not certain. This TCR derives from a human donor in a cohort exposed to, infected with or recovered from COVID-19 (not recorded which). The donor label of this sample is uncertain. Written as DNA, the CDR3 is TGCGCCAGCAGCTTGACAGATGTTAACACTGAAGCTTTCTTT. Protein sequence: CASSLTDVNTEAFF.